Listed here is a single T cell receptor beta chain. Its target is not known. The data were taken from a study of blood T cells in healthy people across ages. Through a sample-barcoded 5' primer and a J-beta primer mix, a second PCR was run for 7 to 11 cycles. Every cDNA molecule bore a tag from a template-switch adaptor containing 12 random nucleotides. All samples gave at least 2.5 million CDR3-containing paired-end reads. TCRdb itself ran the 5' RACE reads through MiXCR, one entry per CDR3 protein. The table lists over 1.5 million distinct CDR3 sequences, 49% of them singletons. Whole-study results and caveats: Strongly correlated with naive T cell percentage was TCR beta diversity.

The CDR3 is 15 residues long. V dropped 3 bases and J dropped 4 bases, with 15 bases sitting between them. Germline V CDR1 and CDR2: LGHDT, YNNKEL (reference sequence). The sequence derives from a woman aged 40 to 50 in good health. What was sequenced was blood. The chain carries TRBV3-1 and TRBJ1-2; D not certain. The CDR3 DNA reads TGTGCCAGCAGCCACCTACAGAGTCTCTCCTATGGCTACACCTTC. Translating it yields CASSHLQSLSYGYTF. The full variable domain, with the rest looked up from reference TRBV3-1 and TRBJ1-2, is DTAVSQTPKYLVTQMGNDKSIKCEQNLGHDTMYWYKQDSKKFLKIMFSYNNKELIINETVPNRFSPKSPDKAHLNLHINSLELGDSAVYFCASSHLQSLSYGYTFGSGTRLTVV.